One sample yielded the 15 T cell receptor beta chains listed below, sequenced in a study of Ad26.COV2.S vaccination and SARS-CoV-2 variants. Documented treatment: roughly 20 received Ad26.COV2.S at low or high dose, single or two shots; about five received placebo; per-sample allocation not given. The study sampled participants on day 63 after the first vaccine or placebo injection. The assay was immunoSEQ multiplex PCR, and TCRdb's table has in-frame clones only and misses some. In the table there are about 240,000 clones, 70% to 90% of which are singletons. The sample here was peripheral blood, taken in a trial of Ad26.COV2.S vaccine versus placebo. The receptors were sampled from a person between 18 and 65 years old who received the Ad26.COV2.S COVID-19 vaccine or a placebo.

The chain uses TRBV11-2 and TRBJ2-7; tentatively, D is TRBD2 (6 bases). Trimming cost V 2 bases and J 1 base, with 15 bases left between them. The germline V gene has CDR1 SGHAT and CDR2 FQNNGV. This CDR3 is built from 16 residues. CDR3: CASSLIASAGSYEQYF. CDR3 sequence (DNA): TGTGCCAGCAGCTTAATTGCTAGCGCAGGATCCTACGAGCAGTACTTC.

The chain combines TRBV4-3 with TRBJ2-7; the D gene could be TRBD1 or TRBD2 (6 bases each). Trimming shortened V by 1 base and J by 4 bases, and 11 bases separated the two germline ends. The CDR3 is 14 amino acids. Looked up from germline, CDR1 is LGHNA and CDR2 is YSLEER. CDR3: CASSQVGGGYEQYF. CDR3 in DNA: TGCGCCAGCAGCCAAGTTGGAGGGGGGTACGAGCAGTACTTC.

This rearrangement joins TRBV14 to TRBJ2-5, with 12 bases fitting TRBD2. V was clipped by 4 bases and J by 5 bases; unmatched bases: 8. Germline loops: CDR1 SGHDN, CDR2 FVKESK. There are 16 residues in the CDR3. The CDR3 bases are TGTGCCAGCAGCCCTAGGACTAGCGGGAAGTGGGAGACCCAGTACTTC. It is translated as CASSPRTSGKWETQYF.

This clone was recorded once. The chain recombines TRBV6-5 with TRBJ2-7; unclear D gene. The CDR3 spans 15 residues. The germline V gene has CDR1 MNHEY and CDR2 SVGAGI. V dropped 6 bases and J dropped 0 bases, with 15 bases sitting between them. CDR3 protein: CASSPGSPPSYEQYF. Here the CDR3 DNA reads TGTGCCAGCAGCCCAGGTTCTCCCCCCTCCTACGAGCAGTACTTC.

This sequence joins TRBV3-1 (or the pseudogene TRBV3-2) and TRBJ2-3, with 11 positions matching TRBD2. The CDR3 spans 16 residues. Per germline, CDR1 LGHDT and CDR2 YNNKEL (reference sequence). The junction had 7 bases not matched to a gene; V was cut back by 4 bases and J by 4 bases. This chain's CDR3 is CASSLIAGGSADTQYF. CDR3 sequence (DNA): TGTGCCAGCAGCCTTATAGCGGGGGGGTCAGCAGATACGCAGTATTTT.

This clone has just one count. The genes are TRBV5-6 and TRBJ1-2; D is undetermined. Germline values: CDR1 SGHDT, CDR2 YYEEEE. The CDR3 length is 15 residues. V was shortened by 4 bases and J by 6 bases, with 19 bases between the two germline ends. CDR3 region: CASSEGGWVGNGYTF. DNA for the CDR3: TGTGCCAGCAGCGAGGGCGGCTGGGTGGGAAATGGCTACACCTTC. Combining the CDR3 with reference TRBV5-6 and TRBJ1-2 gives the whole variable domain DAGVTQSPTHLIKTRGQQVTLRCSPKSGHDTVSWYQQALGQGPQFIFQYYEEEERQRGNFPDRFSGHQFPNYSSELNVNALLLGDSALYLCASSEGGWVGNGYTFGSGTRLTVV.

The chain is built from TRBV11-2 and TRBJ1-6, with D hard to call. Germline assignment: CDR1 SGHAT and CDR2 FQNNGV. The CDR3 runs to 13 residues. With 7 bases removed from V and 15 bases from J, the gap between germline ends came to 19 bases. The CDR3 nucleotides read TGTGCCAGCACCCAATCCCCAACGGATGTCCTCCACTTT. Translated, it gives CASTQSPTDVLHF.

Here the CDR3 reads CASSPWTGRGEQFF. The CDR3 DNA is TGTGCCAGCAGCCCTTGGACAGGGAGAGGTGAGCAGTTCTTC. This rearrangement joins TRBV7-9 to TRBJ2-1; 8 bases fit TRBD1. V trimming: 5 bases; J trimming: 9 bases; junction bases outside the gene matches: 9. This CDR3 spans 14 amino acids. In germline, CDR1 is SEHNR, CDR2 FQNEAQ (reference sequence). Full variable domain (outside the CDR3, taken from reference TRBV7-9 and TRBJ2-1): DTGVSQNPRHKITKRGQNVTFRCDPISEHNRLYWYRQTLGQGPEFLTYFQNEAQLEKSRLLSDRFSAERPKGSFSTLEIQRTEQGDSAMYLCASSPWTGRGEQFFGPGTRLTVL.

This chain uses TRBV5-8 with TRBJ2-3; 13 bases are a match to TRBD2. CDR3 length: 17 amino acids. Per the germline V gene, CDR1 is SGHTS and CDR2 is YDEGEE. V was clipped by 3 bases and J by 2 bases; unmatched bases: 6. As DNA, the CDR3 is TGTGCCAGCAGCTGGACCGGGACTAGCGGGGCCACAGATACGCAGTATTTT. It codes for CASSWTGTSGATDTQYF.

CDR3 protein: CASSALPDRGNDYGYTF. In DNA, the CDR3 is TGCGCCAGCAGCGCCCTTCCGGACAGGGGGAACGACTATGGCTACACCTTC. V is TRBV5-1 and J is TRBJ1-2; 10 bases line up with TRBD1. CDR3 size: 17 residues. J gave up 3 bases and V 4 bases, and 12 bases lay outside the gene matches. The germline CDR1 and CDR2 sequences are SGHRS and YFSETQ.

The genes are TRBV28 and TRBJ2-1; 12 nucleotides agree with TRBD1. CDR3 length: 17 amino acids. V trimming: 5 bases; J trimming: 9 bases; junction bases outside the gene matches: 14. Germline lookup yields CDR1 MDHEN and CDR2 SYDVKM. CDR3 nucleotides: TGTGCCAGCAGTGATTCCGGGACAGGGGGCTATCGGGGTGAGCAGTTCTTC. This translates into CASSDSGTGGYRGEQFF.

This sequence joins TRBV27 and TRBJ2-6, with D possibly TRBD1 on 6 matching bases. V lost 3 bases and J lost 2, with 23 bases in between. The CDR3 has 20 amino acids. From germline, CDR1 is MNHEY and CDR2 SMNVEV (reference sequence). The CDR3 nucleotides are TGTGCCAGCAGTTTGAGGGCAGGGACACTCCACCGCGCTGGGGCCAACGTCCTGACTTTC. Its translation: CASSLRAGTLHRAGANVLTF.

The gene calls are TRBV28 and TRBJ1-2, with D uncertain. This CDR3 is 12 amino acids long. Germline values: CDR1 MDHEN, CDR2 SYDVKM. The germline V and J ends were trimmed by 5 bases and 3 bases, with 7 bases remaining between them. CDR3 sequence: CASSAGHYGYTF. CDR3 bases: TGTGCCAGCAGTGCGGGCCACTATGGCTACACCTTC.

On this clone itself: One junction end does not reproduce the germline sequence, and a read error may be involved. This rearrangement joins TRBV7-7 to TRBJ2-7, with 9 bases identical to TRBD1. The V gene's germline CDR1 is SSHAT and CDR2 FNYEAQ (reference sequence). The CDR3 length is 15 residues. CDR3: CASSPGQGSSYEQYF. The CDR3 DNA reads TGTGCTAGCAGCCCGGGACAGGGTAGCTCCTACGAGCAGTACTTC.

In nucleotides, the CDR3 is TGTGCCACCAGCAAGGTTGCGGGAGCTCTCACAGATACGCAGTATTTT. It translates to CATSKVAGALTDTQYF. The chain carries TRBV6-2 or TRBV6-3 and TRBJ2-3, with 7 bases matching TRBD2. The CDR3 runs 16 residues. Germline loops: CDR1 MNHEY, CDR2 SVGEGT. The V segment lost 10 bases and the J segment 2 bases; nucleotides outside the gene matches: 15.